This T cell receptor beta chain was identified during a study of shared clonotypes between healthy human individuals. Germline values: CDR1 MNHNS, CDR2 SASEGT. Losses at the gene ends were 4 bases for V and 4 bases for J; bases not matched to a gene: 2. This CDR3 region has 14 residues. Clones were read by immunoSEQ multiplex PCR, and TCRdb kept only the in-frame ones, dropping some. The sample yields some 350,000 clones, under 80% seen once. The TCR comes from a young man in good health. This chain joins TRBV6-1 and TRBJ2-2; 8 positions match TRBD2. Sequenced material: memory CD4+ T cells sorted from blood. Sample subset: CD45RA-negative fraction. CDR3 sequence reads: CASSGSGGTGELFF. The CDR3 coding sequence is TGTGCCAGCAGTGGCAGCGGGGGCACCGGGGAGCTGTTTTTT.